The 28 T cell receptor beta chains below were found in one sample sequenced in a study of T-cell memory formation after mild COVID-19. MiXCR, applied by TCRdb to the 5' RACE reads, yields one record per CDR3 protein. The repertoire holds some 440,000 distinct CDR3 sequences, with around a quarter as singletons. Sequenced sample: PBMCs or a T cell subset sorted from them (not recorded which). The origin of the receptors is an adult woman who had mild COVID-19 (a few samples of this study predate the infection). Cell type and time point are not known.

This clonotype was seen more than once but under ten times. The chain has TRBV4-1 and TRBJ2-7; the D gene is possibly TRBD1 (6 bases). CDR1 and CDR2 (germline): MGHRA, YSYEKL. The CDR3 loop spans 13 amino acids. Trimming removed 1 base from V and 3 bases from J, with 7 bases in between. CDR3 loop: CASSQGDIYEQYF. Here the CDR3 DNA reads TGCGCCAGCAGCCAAGGGGACATCTACGAGCAGTACTTC.

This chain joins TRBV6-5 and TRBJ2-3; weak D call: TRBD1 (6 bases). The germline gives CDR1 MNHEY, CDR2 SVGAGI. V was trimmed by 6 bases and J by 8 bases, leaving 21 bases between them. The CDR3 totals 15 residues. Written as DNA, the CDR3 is TGTGCCAGCAGACAACAAACAGGGCCCCTTGGTACGCAGTATTTT. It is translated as CASRQQTGPLGTQYF.

The DNA for the CDR3 is TGCGCCAGCAGCTTTGGGGTCCAGGAGACCCAGTACTTC. Protein sequence: CASSFGVQETQYF. V is TRBV5-1 and J is TRBJ2-5; D is uncertain. Trimming left V 2 bases short and J 5 bases short, with 10 bases between. Germline V gene sequence: CDR1 SGHRS, CDR2 YFSETQ. This CDR3 has 13 amino acids.

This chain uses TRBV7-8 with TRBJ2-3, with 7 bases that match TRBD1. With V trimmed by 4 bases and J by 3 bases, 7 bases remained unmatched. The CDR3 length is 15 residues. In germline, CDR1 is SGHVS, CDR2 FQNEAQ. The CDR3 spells CASSSDRVRTDTQYF. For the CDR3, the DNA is TGTGCCAGCAGCTCCGACAGGGTCCGGACAGATACGCAGTATTTT.

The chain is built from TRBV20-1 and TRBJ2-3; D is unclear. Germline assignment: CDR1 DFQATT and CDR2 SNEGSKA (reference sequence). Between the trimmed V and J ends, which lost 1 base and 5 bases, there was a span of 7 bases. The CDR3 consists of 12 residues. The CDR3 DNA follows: TGCAGTGCTAGAGCGCGATTAGATACGCAGTATTTT. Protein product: CSARARLDTQYF.

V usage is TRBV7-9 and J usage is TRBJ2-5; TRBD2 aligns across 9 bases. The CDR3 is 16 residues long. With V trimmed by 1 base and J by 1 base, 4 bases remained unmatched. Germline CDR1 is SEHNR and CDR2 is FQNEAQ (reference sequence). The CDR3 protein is CASSLEGSGGQETQYF. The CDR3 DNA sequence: TGTGCCAGCAGCTTAGAAGGTAGCGGGGGCCAAGAGACCCAGTACTTC.

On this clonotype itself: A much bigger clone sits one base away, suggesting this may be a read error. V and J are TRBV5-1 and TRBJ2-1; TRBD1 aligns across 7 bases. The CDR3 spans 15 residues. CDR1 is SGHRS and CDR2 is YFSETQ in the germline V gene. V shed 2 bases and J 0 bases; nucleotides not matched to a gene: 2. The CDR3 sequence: CASSFEGASYNEQFF. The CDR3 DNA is TGCGCCAGCAGCTTCGAGGGGGCCTCCTACAATGAGCAGTTCTTC.

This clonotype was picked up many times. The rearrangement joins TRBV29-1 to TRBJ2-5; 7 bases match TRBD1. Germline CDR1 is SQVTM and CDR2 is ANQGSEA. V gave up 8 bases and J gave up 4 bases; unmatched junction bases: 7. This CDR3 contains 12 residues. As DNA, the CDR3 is TGCAGCTCTAAGGGACAGTTAGAGACCCAGTACTTC. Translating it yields CSSKGQLETQYF.

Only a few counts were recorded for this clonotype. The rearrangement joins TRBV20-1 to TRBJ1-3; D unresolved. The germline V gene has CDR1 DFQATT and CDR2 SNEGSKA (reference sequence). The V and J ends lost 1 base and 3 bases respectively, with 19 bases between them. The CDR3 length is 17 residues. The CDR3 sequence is CSARVPPGERDGNTIYF. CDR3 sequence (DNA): TGCAGTGCTAGAGTACCCCCCGGGGAGAGGGATGGAAACACCATATATTTT.

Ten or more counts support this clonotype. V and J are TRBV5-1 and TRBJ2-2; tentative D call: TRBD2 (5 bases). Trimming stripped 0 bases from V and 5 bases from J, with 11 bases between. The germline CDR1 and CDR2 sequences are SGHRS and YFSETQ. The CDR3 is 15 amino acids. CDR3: CASSLEGRGTGELFF. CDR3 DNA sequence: TGCGCCAGCAGCTTGGAGGGTAGAGGGACCGGGGAGCTGTTTTTT. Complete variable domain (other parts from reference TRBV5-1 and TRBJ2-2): KAGVTQTPRYLIKTRGQQVTLSCSPISGHRSVSWYQQTPGQGLQFLFEYFSETQRNKGNFPGRFSGRQFSNSRSEMNVSTLELGDSALYLCASSLEGRGTGELFFGEGSRLTVL.

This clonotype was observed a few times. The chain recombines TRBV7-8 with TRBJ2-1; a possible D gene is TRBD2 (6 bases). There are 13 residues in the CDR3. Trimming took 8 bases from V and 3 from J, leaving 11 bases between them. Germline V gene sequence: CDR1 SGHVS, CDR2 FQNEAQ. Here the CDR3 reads CASQGGFYNEQFF. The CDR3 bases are TGTGCCAGCCAAGGAGGGTTCTACAATGAGCAGTTCTTC. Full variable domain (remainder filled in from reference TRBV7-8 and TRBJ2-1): GAGVSQSPRYKVAKRGQDVALRCDPISGHVSLFWYQQALGQGPEFLTYFQNEAQLDKSGLPSDRFFAERPEGSVSTLKIQRTQQEDSAVYLCASQGGFYNEQFFGPGTRLTVL.

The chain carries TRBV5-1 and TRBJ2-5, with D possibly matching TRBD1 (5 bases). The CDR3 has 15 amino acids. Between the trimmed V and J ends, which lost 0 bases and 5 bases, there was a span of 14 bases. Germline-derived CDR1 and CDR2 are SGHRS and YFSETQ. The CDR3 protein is CASSLVPAQGETQYF. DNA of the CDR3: TGCGCCAGCAGCTTGGTACCAGCCCAGGGCGAGACCCAGTACTTC.

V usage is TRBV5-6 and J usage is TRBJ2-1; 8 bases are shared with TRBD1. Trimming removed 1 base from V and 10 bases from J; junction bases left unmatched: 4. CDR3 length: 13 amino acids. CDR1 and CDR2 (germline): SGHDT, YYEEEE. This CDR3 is CASSLSGTGEQFF. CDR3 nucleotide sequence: TGTGCCAGCAGCTTGTCTGGGACAGGAGAGCAGTTCTTC.

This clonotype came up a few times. As DNA, the CDR3 is TGTGCCAGCAGCTTGCCTCGGACCTCAGGAGAGACCCAGTACTTC. Its translation: CASSLPRTSGETQYF. The chain recombines TRBV7-9 with TRBJ2-5; D gene uncertain. From germline, CDR1 is SEHNR and CDR2 FQNEAQ (reference sequence). This CDR3 has 15 residues. Trimming took 3 bases from V and 4 from J, leaving 15 bases between them.

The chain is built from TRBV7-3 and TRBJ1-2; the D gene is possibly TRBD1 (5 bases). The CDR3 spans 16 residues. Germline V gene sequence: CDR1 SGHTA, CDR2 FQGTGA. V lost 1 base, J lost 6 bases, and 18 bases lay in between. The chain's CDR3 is CASSLNPSGGGDGYTF. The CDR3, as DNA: TGTGCCAGCAGCTTAAACCCCTCTGGGGGGGGTGATGGCTACACCTTC.

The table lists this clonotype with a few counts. CDR3 loop: CSATGRLTSNEQFF. In DNA form, the CDR3 reads TGCAGTGCTACGGGACGGCTTACCTCCAATGAGCAGTTCTTC. The chain combines TRBV20-1 with TRBJ2-1; either TRBD1 or TRBD2 may supply D (5 bases each). The germline V gene encodes CDR1 DFQATT and CDR2 SNEGSKA (reference sequence). This CDR3 is 14 amino acids long. Trimming took 4 bases from V and 6 from J, leaving 16 bases between them.

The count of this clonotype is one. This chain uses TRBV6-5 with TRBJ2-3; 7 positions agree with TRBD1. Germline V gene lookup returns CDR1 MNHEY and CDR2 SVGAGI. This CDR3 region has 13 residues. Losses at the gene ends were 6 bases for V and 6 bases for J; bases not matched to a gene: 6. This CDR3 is CASSLTGDDTQYF. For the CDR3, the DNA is TGTGCCAGCAGCCTTACAGGGGACGATACGCAGTATTTT.

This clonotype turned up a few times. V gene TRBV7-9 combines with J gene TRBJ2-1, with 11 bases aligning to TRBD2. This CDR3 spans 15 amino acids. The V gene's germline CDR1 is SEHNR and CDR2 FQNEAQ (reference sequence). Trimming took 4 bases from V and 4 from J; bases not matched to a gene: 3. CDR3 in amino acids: CASSSRLAGYNEQFF. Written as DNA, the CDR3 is TGTGCCAGCAGCTCCCGACTAGCGGGGTACAATGAGCAGTTCTTC. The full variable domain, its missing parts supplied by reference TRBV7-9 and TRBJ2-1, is DTGVSQNPRHKITKRGQNVTFRCDPISEHNRLYWYRQTLGQGPEFLTYFQNEAQLEKSRLLSDRFSAERPKGSFSTLEIQRTEQGDSAMYLCASSSRLAGYNEQFFGPGTRLTVL.

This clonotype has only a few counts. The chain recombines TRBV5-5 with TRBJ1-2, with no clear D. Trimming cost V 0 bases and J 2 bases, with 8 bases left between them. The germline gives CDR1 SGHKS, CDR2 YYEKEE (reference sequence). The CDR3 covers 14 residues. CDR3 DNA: TGTGCCAGCAGCTTGGTTGGGGAGAACTATGGCTACACCTTC. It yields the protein CASSLVGENYGYTF.

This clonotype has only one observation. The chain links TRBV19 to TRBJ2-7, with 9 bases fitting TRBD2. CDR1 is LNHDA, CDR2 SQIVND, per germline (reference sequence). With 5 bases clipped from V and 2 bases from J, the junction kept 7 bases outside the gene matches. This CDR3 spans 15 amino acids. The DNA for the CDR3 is TGTGCCAGTAGTCCTGGACTAGCGATTCCCTACGAGCAGTACTTC. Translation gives CASSPGLAIPYEQYF.

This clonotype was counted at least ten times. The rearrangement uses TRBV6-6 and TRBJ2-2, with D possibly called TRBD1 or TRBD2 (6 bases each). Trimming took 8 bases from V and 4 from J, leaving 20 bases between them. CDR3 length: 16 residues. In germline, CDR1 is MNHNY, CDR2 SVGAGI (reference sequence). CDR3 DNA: TGTGCCAGCCTACTATGGGGGGCGCGAGGCACCGGGGAGCTGTTTTTT. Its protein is CASLLWGARGTGELFF.

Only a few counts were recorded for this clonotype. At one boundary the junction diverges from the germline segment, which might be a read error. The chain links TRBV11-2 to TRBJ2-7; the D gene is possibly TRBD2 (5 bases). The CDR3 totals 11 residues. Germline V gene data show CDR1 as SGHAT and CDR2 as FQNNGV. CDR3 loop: CASSSGPSEDF. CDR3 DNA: TGTGCCAGCAGCTCAGGACCGTCGGAGGACTTC.

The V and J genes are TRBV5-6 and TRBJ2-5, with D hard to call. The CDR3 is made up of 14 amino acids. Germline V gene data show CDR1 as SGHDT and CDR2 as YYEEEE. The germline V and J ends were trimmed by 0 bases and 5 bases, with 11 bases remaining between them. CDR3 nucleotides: TGTGCCAGCAGCTTGGACAGCCTGGAGGAGACCCAGTACTTC. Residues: CASSLDSLEETQYF.

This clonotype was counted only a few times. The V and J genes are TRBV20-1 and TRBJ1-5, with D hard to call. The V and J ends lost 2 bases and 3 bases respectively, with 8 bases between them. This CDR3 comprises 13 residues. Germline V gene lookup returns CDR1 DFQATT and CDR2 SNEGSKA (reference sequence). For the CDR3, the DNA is TGCAGTGCTAGAACGGGGTTCAATCAGCCCCAGCATTTT. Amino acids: CSARTGFNQPQHF.

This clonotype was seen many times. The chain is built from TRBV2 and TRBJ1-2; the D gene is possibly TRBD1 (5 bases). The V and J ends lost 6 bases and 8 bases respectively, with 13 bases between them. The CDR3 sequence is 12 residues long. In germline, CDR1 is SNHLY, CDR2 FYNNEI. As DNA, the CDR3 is TGTGCCAGCAGCAGGGCGGGTTACGGCTACACCTTC. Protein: CASSRAGYGYTF.

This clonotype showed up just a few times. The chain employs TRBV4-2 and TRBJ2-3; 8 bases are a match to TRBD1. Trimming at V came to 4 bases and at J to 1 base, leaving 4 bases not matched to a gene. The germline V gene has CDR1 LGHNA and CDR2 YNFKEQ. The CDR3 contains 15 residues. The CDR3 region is CASSLGGQGTDTQYF. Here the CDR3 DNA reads TGTGCCAGCAGCCTGGGGGGACAGGGCACAGATACGCAGTATTTT.

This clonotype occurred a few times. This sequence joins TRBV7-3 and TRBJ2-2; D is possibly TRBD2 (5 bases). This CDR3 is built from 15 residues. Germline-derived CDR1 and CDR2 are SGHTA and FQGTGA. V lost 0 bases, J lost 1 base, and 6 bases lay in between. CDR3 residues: CASSLTAGNTGELFF. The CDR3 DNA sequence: TGTGCCAGCAGCTTAACCGCGGGGAACACCGGGGAGCTGTTTTTT.

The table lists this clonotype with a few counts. DNA for the CDR3: TGTGCCAGCAGTTGGGACAGGAGGGGGTCCAATGAGCAGTTCTTC. It translates to CASSWDRRGSNEQFF. The chain employs TRBV6-2 or TRBV6-3 and TRBJ2-1; 8 bases fit TRBD1. The germline gives CDR1 MNHEY, CDR2 SVGEGT. The CDR3 totals 15 residues. Unmatched junction bases numbered 8, after V lost 4 bases and J lost 6 bases.